Below are 11 T cell receptor beta chains sequenced from a single sample in a study of blood T cells in healthy people across ages. The use of a sample-barcoded 5' primer and a J-beta primer mix characterized a second PCR of roughly 7 to 12 cycles. TCRdb redid the calling of the 5' RACE reads with MiXCR, one entry per CDR3 protein. The repertoire holds roughly 1,000,000 distinct CDR3 sequences, approximately 25% seen once, with 0.65% to 0.95% in the top ten. The sample also formed part of further work on T cells of mothers and their children.

The sample comprised blood. All receptors derive from a girl aged 2-9 years in good health.

This clonotype was counted only a few times. One end of the junction is discordant with germline, which a read error may explain. CDR3 sequence reads: CAISEAATDTRYF. The CDR3 nucleotides are TGTGCCATCAGTGAGGCAGCCACAGATACGCGGTATTTT. The chain carries TRBV10-3 and TRBJ2-3; unclear D gene. The CDR3 runs 13 residues. Germline CDR1 is ENHRY and CDR2 is SYGVKD.

The rearrangement links TRBV24-1 to TRBJ2-1; TRBD2 is a possible D gene (5 bases). CDR1 and CDR2 from the germline V gene are KGHDR and SFDVKD. This CDR3 has 12 residues. V was pared by 5 bases and J by 10 bases, with 11 bases between. The CDR3 protein is CATSVGSGEQFF. The CDR3 nucleotides are TGTGCCACCAGTGTGGGGTCGGGGGAGCAGTTCTTC.

V is TRBV27 and J is TRBJ1-5; D gene ambiguous. The V gene's germline CDR1 is MNHEY and CDR2 SMNVEV (reference sequence). The V end lost 2 bases, the J end lost 3 bases, and 11 bases lay between the germline ends. The CDR3 contains 15 residues. The CDR3 DNA follows: TGTGCCAGCAGTTTACAGCGGGCGCTCAATCAGCCCCAGCATTTT. It is translated as CASSLQRALNQPQHF.

The CDR3 loop reads CSGLSGNGDTQYF. In DNA, the CDR3 is TGCAGCGGGCTCAGTGGGAATGGAGATACGCAGTATTTT. The V gene is TRBV29-1, the J gene TRBJ2-3; no reliable D call. Trimming removed 7 bases at V and 5 bases at J, with 16 bases between. Germline CDR1 and CDR2: SQVTM and ANQGSEA. The CDR3 is 13 residues long.

The chain links TRBV7-2 to TRBJ2-2, with TRBD1 identical over 8 bases. The trim removed 1 base at V and 0 bases at J, leaving 4 bases unmatched. Germline CDR1 SGHTA, CDR2 FQGNSA. The CDR3 covers 17 residues. CDR3 amino acids: CASSLVSTGANTGELFF. Here the CDR3 DNA reads TGTGCCAGCAGCTTAGTATCGACAGGGGCGAACACCGGGGAGCTGTTTTTT.

This clonotype was seen only a few times. The chain carries TRBV20-1 and TRBJ2-1; 14 bases are a match to TRBD2. V was clipped by 8 bases and J by 1 base; unmatched bases: 10. CDR3 size: 17 residues. Germline V gene data show CDR1 as DFQATT and CDR2 as SNEGSKA (reference sequence). The CDR3 DNA reads TGCAGTCCCACCGGACTAGCGGGAGGCGATTCCTACAATGAGCAGTTCTTC. It yields the protein CSPTGLAGGDSYNEQFF.

The chain uses TRBV7-9 and TRBJ2-2, with a tentative D call TRBD2 (5 bases). The germline V gene encodes CDR1 SEHNR and CDR2 FQNEAQ (reference sequence). The CDR3 loop spans 13 amino acids. This CDR3 reads CARGGWDTGELFF. The CDR3 bases are TGTGCACGAGGAGGTTGGGACACCGGGGAGCTGTTTTTT. Full variable domain (outside the CDR3, taken from reference TRBV7-9 and TRBJ2-2): DTGVSQNPRHKITKRGQNVTFRCDPISEHNRLYWYRQTLGQGPEFLTYFQNEAQLEKSRLLSDRFSAERPKGSFSTLEIQRTEQGDSAMYLCARGGWDTGELFFGEGSRLTVL.

The J gene is TRBJ1-1, the V gene TRBV25-1; D is possibly TRBD1 (6 bases). The V end lost 8 bases, the J end lost 7 bases, and 11 bases lay between the germline ends. Germline V gene data show CDR1 as MGHDK and CDR2 as SYGVNS. The CDR3 loop spans 11 amino acids. CDR3 DNA: TGTGCCAGCCGGGGGGCGATTGAAGCTTTCTTT. Translating it yields CASRGAIEAFF.

The rearrangement links TRBV29-1 to TRBJ1-3, with D uncertain. Trimming removed 6 bases at V and 5 bases at J, with 14 bases between. Per the germline V gene, CDR1 is SQVTM and CDR2 is ANQGSEA. The CDR3 covers 13 residues. The CDR3: CSVQILGRNTIYF. The DNA of the CDR3 is TGCAGCGTCCAAATATTGGGTCGAAACACCATATATTTT.

This clonotype was detected only a few times. The germline gene is not matched at one end of the junction; a read error may be the cause. The gene calls are TRBV7-2 and TRBJ2-5, with D possibly TRBD2 on 6 matching bases. There are 15 residues in the CDR3. Germline CDR1 SGHTA, CDR2 FQGNSA. In DNA, the CDR3 is TGTGCCAGCAGCTTAGGGAGGGATTTCGGGCATGAGCAGCTCTTC. Amino acid sequence: CASSLGRDFGHEQLF.

As regards this clonotype: The junction shows a germline mismatch at one end, possibly a read error. The V call is TRBV7-7, the J call TRBJ2-2; D is ambiguous. Germline CDR1 and CDR2: SSHAT and FNYEAQ (reference sequence). CDR3 size: 13 residues. CDR3 region: CASSLKPTGELFF. As DNA, the CDR3 is TGTGCTAGCAGCTTAAAACCCACCGGGGAGCTGTTTTTT.